The T cell receptor beta chain under discussion was sequenced for a study of early T cells in non-severe SARS-CoV-2 infection. At the level of the study: Bulk RNA from unsorted whole blood was sequenced; chains were unpaired.

Individual cDNA molecules each received unique molecular identifiers attached to them. TCRdb independently ran MiXCR on the 5' RACE reads; one entry per CDR3 protein. The sample contains 25,000 to 30,000 distinct CDR3 sequences, about 4.7% of which appear only once. The germline CDR1 and CDR2 sequences are MDHEN and SYDVKM. V was clipped by 6 bases and J by 5 bases, with 22 bases between them. This CDR3 is 17 amino acids long. Sequencing input: whole blood. This receptor was taken from an adult who was a healthcare worker with PCR-confirmed SARS-CoV-2 infection or an uninfected control (not recorded which). V gene TRBV28 combines with J gene TRBJ2-2; tentatively, D is TRBD2 (6 bases). CDR3 sequence (DNA): TGTGCCAGCAGATTACTAGCTACCGCGTCAACAACCGGGGAGCTGTTTTTT. Protein sequence: CASRLLATASTTGELFF.